Below are 9 T cell receptor beta chains sequenced from a single sample in a study of graft-versus-host responses after intestinal transplantation. No antigen has been assigned to these receptors. Clones were sequenced by immunoSEQ multiplex PCR, and TCRdb holds only the in-frame ones, with some missing. Among about 86,000 clones listed, roughly 90% were seen once. The source material was unstimulated CD4+ T cells sorted from spleen or lymph node cells, sampled before transplant. The receptor set was obtained from a human donor who was the organ donor for an intestinal transplant.

Here the CDR3 DNA reads TGTGCCAGCAGTTGGTTCAGGGCGAGCAATCAGCCCCAGCATTTT. Residues: CASSWFRASNQPQHF. This chain connects TRBV28 to TRBJ1-5, with D possibly TRBD1 on 5 matching bases. The CDR3 runs 15 residues. Trimming took off 4 bases at V and 1 base at J, with 11 bases between the two ends. Germline values: CDR1 MDHEN, CDR2 SYDVKM.

This clone was recorded only once. The chain recombines TRBV18 with TRBJ2-1, with TRBD2 as a possible D gene (6 bases). Per the germline V gene, CDR1 is KGHSH and CDR2 is LQKENI. The CDR3 sequence is 16 residues long. V was pared by 5 bases and J by 1 base, with 15 bases between. The CDR3 nucleotides are TGTGCCAGCTCAACCTCCACGGGACTGTCCTACAATGAGCAGTTCTTC. Amino acids: CASSTSTGLSYNEQFF. Together with reference TRBV18 and TRBJ2-1, the CDR3 gives the full variable domain: NAGVMQNPRHLVRRRGQEARLRCSPMKGHSHVYWYRQLPEEGLKFMVYLQKENIIDESGMPKERFSAEFPKEGPSILRIQQVVRGDSAAYFCASSTSTGLSYNEQFFGPGTRLTVL.

This rearrangement joins TRBV28 to TRBJ1-2; perhaps TRBD1 as D (5 bases). Germline CDR1 and CDR2: MDHEN and SYDVKM. The V end lost 8 bases, the J end lost 0 bases, and 19 bases lay between the germline ends. This CDR3 is 16 amino acids long. The chain's CDR3 is CASYGGGDIANYGYTF. The CDR3 nucleotides read TGTGCCAGCTACGGGGGAGGGGATATTGCTAACTATGGCTACACCTTC.

This chain connects TRBV2 to TRBJ2-7; TRBD2 is a possible D gene (6 bases). Trimming pared 4 bases from V and 0 bases from J, leaving 13 bases between. CDR3 length: 15 residues. The germline CDR1 and CDR2 sequences are SNHLY and FYNNEI. CDR3 residues: CASSVGLPISYEQYF. DNA for the CDR3: TGTGCCAGCAGTGTAGGACTACCTATCTCCTACGAGCAGTACTTC.

This clone was recorded only once. The DNA for the CDR3 is TGTGCCACCAGCAGGGGACGGGAGCCCTACGAGCAGTACTTC. Translated: CATSRGREPYEQYF. The V gene is TRBV15, the J gene TRBJ2-7; D is possibly TRBD2 (6 bases). This CDR3 is built from 14 residues. V lost 3 bases and J lost 2, with 11 bases in between. CDR1 and CDR2 from the germline V gene are LNHNV and YYDKDF (reference sequence).

The genes are TRBV9 and TRBJ1-3; D may be TRBD1 (6 bases). This CDR3 region has 16 residues. Per the germline V gene, CDR1 is SGDLS and CDR2 is YYNGEE. V lost 5 bases, J lost 4 bases, and 19 bases lay in between. CDR3 amino acids: CASSTGVGGSGNTIYF. CDR3 in DNA: TGTGCCAGCAGTACAGGCGTTGGGGGCTCGGGAAACACCATATATTTT.

This clone was seen a few times. The chain is built from TRBV16 and TRBJ1-2; D uncertain. Germline CDR1 KGHSY, CDR2 FQNENV. Trimming cost V 1 base and J 0 bases, with 9 bases left between them. This CDR3 is 15 amino acids long. DNA for the CDR3: TGTGCCAGCAGCCAATTTAAGGGAGCTAACTATGGCTACACCTTC. As protein: CASSQFKGANYGYTF.

The chain combines TRBV7-2 with TRBJ1-5; the D is unclear. The CDR3 length is 12 residues. V lost 4 bases and J lost 9, with 10 bases in between. The germline gives CDR1 SGHTA, CDR2 FQGNSA. The CDR3 nucleotides read TGTGCCAGCAGCTGGGCCGCAGGGCCCCAGCATTTT. This codes for CASSWAAGPQHF.

The V call is TRBV30, the J call TRBJ1-6; D unresolved. Germline CDR1 and CDR2: GTSNPN and SVGIG (reference sequence). The CDR3 contains 15 residues. V was shortened by 0 bases and J by 3 bases, with 9 bases between the two germline ends. CDR3 in amino acids: CAWSVQIRYNSPLHF. CDR3 bases: TGTGCCTGGAGTGTACAGATTCGCTATAATTCACCCCTCCACTTT. The complete variable domain, with remaining parts taken from reference TRBV30 and TRBJ1-6, reads SQTIHQWPATLVQPVGSPLSLECTVEGTSNPNLYWYRQAAGRGLQLLFYSVGIGQISSEVPQNLSASRPQDRQFILSSKKLLLSDSGFYLCAWSVQIRYNSPLHFGNGTRLTVT.